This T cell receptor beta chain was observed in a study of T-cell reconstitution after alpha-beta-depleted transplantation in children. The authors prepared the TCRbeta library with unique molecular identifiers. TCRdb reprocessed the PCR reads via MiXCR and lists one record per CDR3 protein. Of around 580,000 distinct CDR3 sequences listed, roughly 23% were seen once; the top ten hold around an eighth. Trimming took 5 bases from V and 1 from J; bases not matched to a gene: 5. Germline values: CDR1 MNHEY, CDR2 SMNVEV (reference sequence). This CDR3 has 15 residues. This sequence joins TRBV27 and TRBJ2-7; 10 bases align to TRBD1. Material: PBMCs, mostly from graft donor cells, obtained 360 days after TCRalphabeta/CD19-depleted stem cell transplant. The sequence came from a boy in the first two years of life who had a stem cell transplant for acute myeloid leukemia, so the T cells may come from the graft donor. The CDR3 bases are TGTGCCAGCAGTAGACCGGGACAGGGGTCCTACGAGCAGTACTTC. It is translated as CASSRPGQGSYEQYF.